This TCR beta chain was captured by sequencing in a study of CD4+ T cells in melanoma. Study-wide results and limits: Reportedly, melanoma neoantigen-specific CD4+ T cells showed varied differentiation states. A reported correlation linked neoantigen-specific CD4+ T cells to CD8+, macrophage and B cell function.

On this clone: Its antigen is unknown.

Generated by immunoSEQ multiplex PCR, the TCRdb table keeps only in-frame clones and is missing some. The table has about 9,900 clones, approximately 78% seen once. This CDR3 has 15 residues. V was pared by 3 bases and J by 7 bases, with 10 bases of the junction left unmatched. Germline V gene data show CDR1 as LNHDA and CDR2 as SQIVND (reference sequence). The sequenced material came from tumor tissue. The rearrangement joins TRBV19 to TRBJ2-7, with TRBD2 identical over 9 bases. The origin of this receptor is a human donor with melanoma. CDR3 in amino acids: CASSIVAGGPKEQYF. CDR3 DNA: TGTGCCAGTAGTATTGTTGCGGGGGGGCCCAAGGAGCAGTACTTC.